Sequencing of this TCR beta chain was carried out in a study of cytomegalovirus exposure and HLA in healthy donors. Germline trimming cut 4 bases from V and 5 bases from J; bases unmatched to any gene: 7. The CDR3 contains 14 residues. Germline loops: CDR1 MNHNS, CDR2 SASEGT. This PCR relied on a set of 60 Vbeta primers and 13 Jbeta primers. Repertoires were generated with immunoSEQ multiplex PCR, while TCRdb's copy carries only in-frame clones and drops some. Of some 120,000 clones detected, approximately 15% appear once; the ten largest clones hold 1.5% to 2%. Turning to this clone: Its antigen remains unidentified.

Study findings and constraints: Earlier results showed most TCR beta V segments being productive about 87% or about 30% of the time. Analyses of presence and absence presupposed an approximately uniform sequencing depth across donors.

Sequenced: PBMCs. The clonotype was recovered from a woman between 18 and 30 years old in good health and CMV-seronegative. The chain uses TRBV6-1 and TRBJ2-5, with 7 nucleotides matching TRBD2. In nucleotides, the CDR3 is TGTGCCAGCAGTGGAGAACTGGGGGGGGAGACCCAGTACTTC. As protein: CASSGELGGETQYF.